The T cell receptor (beta chain) under discussion was sequenced for a study of CD8+ T cells in alopecia areata. V dropped 5 bases and J dropped 3; count of bases not matched to a gene: 17. Germline V gene sequence: CDR1 PRHDT, CDR2 FYEKMQ (reference sequence). The CDR3 is 18 residues long. Study-level results: While tofacitinib was given, many expanded lesional clones persisted in scalp and blood.

The sample's treatment: oral pan-JAK inhibitor, 5-10 mg twice daily. A word on this clone: Its antigen is unidentified.

In each case, RNA was isolated and then reverse transcribed into cDNA as the sequencing template. Generated by immunoSEQ multiplex PCR, the TCRdb table keeps only in-frame clones and is missing some. This sample has about 42,000 clones, with 92% found just once. This TCR came from a human donor with alopecia areata. The chain couples TRBV13 to TRBJ2-7; 9 bases are a match to TRBD1. Sequenced material: CD8+ T cells sorted from blood, taken at week 24, from a patient treated with tofacitinib. CDR3 protein: CASSPRSLMTGGGYEQYF. The CDR3 DNA is TGTGCCAGCAGCCCCCGATCCCTTATGACAGGGGGAGGCTACGAGCAGTACTTC.